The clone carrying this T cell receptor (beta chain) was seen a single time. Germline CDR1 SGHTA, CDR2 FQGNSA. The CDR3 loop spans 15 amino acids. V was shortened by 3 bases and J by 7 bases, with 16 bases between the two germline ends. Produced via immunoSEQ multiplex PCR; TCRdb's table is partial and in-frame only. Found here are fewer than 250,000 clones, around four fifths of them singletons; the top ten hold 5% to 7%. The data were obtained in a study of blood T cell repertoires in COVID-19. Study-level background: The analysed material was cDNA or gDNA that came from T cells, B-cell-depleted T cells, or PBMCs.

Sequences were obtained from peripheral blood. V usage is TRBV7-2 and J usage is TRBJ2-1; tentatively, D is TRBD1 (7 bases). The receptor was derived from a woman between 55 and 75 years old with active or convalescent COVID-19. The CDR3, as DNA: TGTGCCAGCAGCTTGTGGACAGGTGGGGGGAATGAGCAGTTCTTC. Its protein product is CASSLWTGGGNEQFF.